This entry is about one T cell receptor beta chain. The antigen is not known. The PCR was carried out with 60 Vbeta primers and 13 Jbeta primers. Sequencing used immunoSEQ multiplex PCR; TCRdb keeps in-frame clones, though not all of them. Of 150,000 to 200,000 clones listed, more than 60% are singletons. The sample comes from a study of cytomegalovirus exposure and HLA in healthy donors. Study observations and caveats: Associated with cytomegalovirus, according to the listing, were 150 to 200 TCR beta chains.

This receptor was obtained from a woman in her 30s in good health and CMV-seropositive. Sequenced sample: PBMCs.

CDR3 residues: CASSPHREETQYF. The CDR3 bases are TGTGCCAGCTCACCACACAGGGAAGAGACCCAGTACTTC. The gene calls are TRBV18 and TRBJ2-5, with a weak D call TRBD1 (6 bases). This CDR3 has 13 residues. CDR1 is KGHSH, CDR2 LQKENI, per germline. The V end lost 1 base, the J end lost 3 bases, and 6 bases lay between the germline ends.